This record concerns one T cell receptor (beta chain) sequence. CDR3 length equals 13 residues. Trimming took 7 bases from V and 9 from J; bases not matched to a gene: 12. Per germline, CDR1 GTSNPN and CDR2 SVGIG (reference sequence). The data stem from a study of cytomegalovirus exposure and HLA in healthy donors. PCR employed 60 Vbeta and 13 Jbeta primers. The table came from immunoSEQ multiplex PCR; TCRdb's copy has only in-frame clones and leaves some out. The data show some 110,000 clones, under 85% seen once. Material: PBMCs. This chain joins TRBV30 and TRBJ2-3; 8 nucleotides align to TRBD1. This TCR derives from a woman aged 18-29 years in good health and CMV-seronegative. In DNA form, the CDR3 reads TGTGCCTTCCGGGACAGGCGAGGGGGGACGCAGTATTTT. Residues: CAFRDRRGGTQYF.